These 14 T cell receptor beta chains were all obtained from the same sample, sequenced in a study of Graves' ophthalmopathy and Graves' hyperthyroidism. Amplification from RNA transcripts yielded the TCR beta CDR3 regions. Scientists carried out first-round RT-PCR using HTBI primers and then a second-round multiplex PCR. TCRdb recomputed calls from the multiplex PCR reads with MiXCR, one row per CDR3 protein. This sample yields 580,000 or so distinct CDR3 sequences, of which under 45% are seen a single time; about 4% belongs to the top ten. The sequencing sample was made of peripheral blood or thyroid tissue (not recorded which). All receptors derive from an adult man with Graves' hyperthyroidism.

The V and J genes are TRBV12-3 or TRBV12-4 and TRBJ1-1; tentatively, D is TRBD1 (6 bases). The CDR3 extends over 16 amino acids. With 6 bases removed from V and 3 bases from J, the gap between germline ends came to 20 bases. This chain's CDR3 is CASRGGGGLQDTEAFF. DNA for the CDR3: TGTGCCAGCAGGGGGGGGGGGGGCCTTCAGGACACTGAAGCTTTCTTT.

The sample holds many counts of this clonotype. The chain links TRBV24-1 to TRBJ2-5; 9 bases line up with TRBD2. The V and J ends lost 3 bases and 4 bases, in that order; junction bases with no gene match: 8. Germline CDR1 and CDR2: KGHDR and SFDVKD. This CDR3 region has 16 residues. As DNA, the CDR3 is TGTGCCACCAGTGATATCGGTAGCGGGAGTCCAGAGACCCAGTACTTC. Protein product: CATSDIGSGSPETQYF.

The genes are TRBV7-6 and TRBJ2-1, with TRBD2 matching over 13 bases. The CDR3 is 16 residues long. V was clipped by 5 bases and J by 7 bases; unmatched bases: 8. From germline, CDR1 is SGHVS and CDR2 FNYEAQ. CDR3 residues: CASSPQTSGGANEQFF. As DNA, the CDR3 is TGTGCCAGCAGCCCCCAAACTAGCGGGGGGGCAAATGAGCAGTTCTTC.

Many counts were recorded for this clonotype. This rearrangement joins TRBV10-3 to TRBJ1-5; 12 bases line up with TRBD1. With V trimmed by 2 bases and J by 7 bases, 6 bases remained unmatched. This CDR3 spans 16 amino acids. From germline, CDR1 is ENHRY and CDR2 SYGVKD. CDR3 loop: CAISEQGQGAGQPQHF. The CDR3 coding sequence is TGTGCCATCAGTGAGCAGGGACAGGGGGCCGGGCAGCCCCAGCATTTT.

This clonotype was picked up many times. The chain employs TRBV7-9 and TRBJ2-5; D might be TRBD2 (5 bases). The V end was cut by 4 bases, the J end by 3 bases, with 12 bases between. The CDR3 runs 14 residues. Germline-derived CDR1 and CDR2 are SEHNR and FQNEAQ (reference sequence). The CDR3 DNA is TGTGCCAGCAGCTATTGGACTGTGGAAGAGACCCAGTACTTC. Translation: CASSYWTVEETQYF.

This clonotype was counted many times. This chain uses TRBV6-6 with TRBJ2-6; TRBD1 matches at 10 bases. CDR1 and CDR2 from the germline V gene are MNHNY and SVGAGI (reference sequence). This CDR3 has 20 amino acids. The ends lost 2 bases at V and 1 base at J; junction bases unmatched: 11. Here the CDR3 reads CASSYGTGQGSSSGANVLTF. In nucleotides, the CDR3 is TGTGCCAGCAGTTACGGAACGGGACAGGGGTCTTCGTCTGGGGCCAACGTCCTGACTTTC.

This clonotype was seen repeatedly, ten times or more. This rearrangement joins TRBV29-1 to TRBJ1-1; TRBD1 agrees at 8 bases. Trimming cost V 3 bases and J 3 bases; bases outside gene matches: 15. This CDR3 spans 17 amino acids. CDR1 SQVTM and CDR2 ANQGSEA come from the germline V gene. The CDR3 DNA sequence: TGCAGCGTTGATGTAGTCAGGGGGCGGGTGGTGGACACTGAAGCTTTCTTT. Its protein product is CSVDVVRGRVVDTEAFF.

The chain uses TRBV27 and TRBJ1-4, with a weak D call TRBD1 (5 bases). The CDR3 consists of 17 residues. Germline values: CDR1 MNHEY, CDR2 SMNVEV (reference sequence). The V end lost 2 bases, the J end lost 7 bases, and 20 bases lay between the germline ends. Here the CDR3 DNA reads TGTGCCAGCAGTTTAGGGACTCGGGGCCTGACGGGTGAAAAACTGTTTTTT. Amino acids: CASSLGTRGLTGEKLFF.

The chain links TRBV2 to TRBJ1-6; possible D gene TRBD1, 6 bases. CDR3 length: 17 amino acids. Trimming took off 9 bases at V and 3 bases at J, with 21 bases between the two ends. Germline CDR1 reads SNHLY; CDR2 reads FYNNEI. CDR3 protein: CASSGGWASGYNSPLHF. In DNA, the CDR3 is TGTGCCAGTTCGGGGGGCTGGGCAAGCGGCTATAATTCACCCCTCCACTTT.

A note on this clonotype: A much larger clonotype is one base distant, so this may be a read error. This chain uses TRBV7-9 with TRBJ2-5, with 8 nucleotides matching TRBD1. The V gene's germline CDR1 is SEHNR and CDR2 FQNEAQ (reference sequence). This CDR3 has 14 residues. The CDR3 loop is CANSSTGGSETQYF. CDR3 DNA: TGTGCCAACAGCTCTACAGGGGGTTCAGAGACCCAGTACTTC.

This clonotype was seen many times. This chain links TRBV5-6 with TRBJ1-1, with a tentative D call TRBD1 (6 bases). V lost 4 bases, J lost 3 bases, and 13 bases lay in between. The CDR3 is made up of 14 amino acids. Germline lookup yields CDR1 SGHDT and CDR2 YYEEEE. As DNA, the CDR3 is TGTGCCAGCAGCGAGAGCAGGGGTTACACTGAAGCTTTCTTT. It yields the protein CASSESRGYTEAFF.

The chain links TRBV7-2 to TRBJ2-5; D gene unclear. The J call may be in error: the DNA end matches TRBJ2-1 better. Germline loops: CDR1 SGHTA, CDR2 FQGNSA. This CDR3 comprises 17 residues. CDR3 nucleotides: TGTGCCAGCAGCTTAGGATCTTCCCCCAACCTGGGCAATGAGCAGTTCTTC. Protein: CASSLGSSPNLGNEQFF.

The J gene is TRBJ1-5, the V gene TRBV7-2, with D perhaps TRBD1 (5 bases). Trimming removed 5 bases from V and 0 bases from J, with 11 bases in between. The CDR3 covers 15 residues. Germline-derived CDR1 and CDR2 are SGHTA and FQGNSA. In DNA form, the CDR3 reads TGTGCCAGCAGCCCGGGACGGACTAGCAATCAGCCCCAGCATTTT. This sequence encodes CASSPGRTSNQPQHF.

V usage is TRBV14 and J usage is TRBJ1-1; weak D call: TRBD1 (5 bases). Trimming pared 1 base from V and 0 bases from J, leaving 15 bases between. Germline-derived CDR1 and CDR2 are SGHDN and FVKESK. The CDR3 runs 17 residues. CDR3 bases: TGTGCCAGCAGCCAAGGGCCTCCGACAGCACTGAACACTGAAGCTTTCTTT. Its translation is CASSQGPPTALNTEAFF.